This TCR beta chain was recovered during a study of T cells in Graves' hyperthyroidism and ophthalmopathy. Authors of the study amplified TCR beta CDR3 regions from RNA transcripts. Using the HTBI primer set, a first-round RT-PCR was run on the TCR CDR3. TCRdb recomputed calls from the multiplex PCR reads with MiXCR, one row per CDR3 protein. Of around 500,000 distinct CDR3 sequences in the sample, 22% are singletons; the top ten hold around 47%. Overall study results and limits: Median prediction lead before ophthalmopathy onset was 6.5 months with the model.

The sample holds many counts of this clonotype. Its antigen remains unidentified. Germline V CDR1 and CDR2: SNHLY, FYNNEI. The CDR3 has 12 residues. The V end lost 8 bases, the J end lost 4 bases, and 9 bases lay between the germline ends. Extraction of PBMCs used about 9.2 ml of fresh peripheral blood. The receptor comes from a woman aged 65 to 85 with Graves' ophthalmopathy. The rearrangement uses TRBV2 and TRBJ2-1, with D tentatively TRBD1 or TRBD2 (5 bases each). What was sequenced was blood. For the CDR3, the DNA is TGTGCCAGCGGGGGTAGGTACAATGAGCAGTTCTTC. Its protein product is CASGGRYNEQFF.